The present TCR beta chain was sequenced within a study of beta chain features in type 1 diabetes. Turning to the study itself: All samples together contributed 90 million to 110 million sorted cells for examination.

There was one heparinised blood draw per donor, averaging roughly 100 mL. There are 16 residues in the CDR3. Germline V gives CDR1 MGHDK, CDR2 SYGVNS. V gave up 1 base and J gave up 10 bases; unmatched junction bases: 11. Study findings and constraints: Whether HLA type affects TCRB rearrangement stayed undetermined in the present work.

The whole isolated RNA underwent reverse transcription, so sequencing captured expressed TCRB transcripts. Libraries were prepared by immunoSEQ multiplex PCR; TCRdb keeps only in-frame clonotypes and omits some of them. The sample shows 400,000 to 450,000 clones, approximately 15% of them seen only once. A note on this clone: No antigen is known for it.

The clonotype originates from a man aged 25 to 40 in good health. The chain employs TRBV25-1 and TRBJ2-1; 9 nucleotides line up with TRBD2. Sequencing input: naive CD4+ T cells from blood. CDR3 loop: CASSESIPGRGGEQFF. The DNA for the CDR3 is TGTGCCAGCAGTGAATCCATTCCAGGGCGGGGGGGCGAGCAGTTCTTC.